This TCR beta chain was retrieved from a study of T-cell reconstitution after alpha-beta-depleted transplantation in children. The germline V gene has CDR1 MNHEY and CDR2 SMNVEV (reference sequence). CDR3 size: 12 residues. Trimming took off 6 bases at V and 0 bases at J, with 6 bases between the two ends. This sample's TCRbeta library carried unique molecular identifier barcodes. Each CDR3 protein gets one entry after TCRdb re-called the PCR reads with MiXCR. The table records about 260,000 distinct CDR3 sequences, 6.5% to 9% of them present only once. This clonotype has a count of ten or more. This chain links TRBV27 with TRBJ2-7; D uncertain. The specimen was PBMCs, mostly from graft donor cells, collected 180 days after TCRalphabeta/CD19-depleted stem cell transplant. The TCR originated in a male patient between 5 and 17 years old who had a stem cell transplant for acute lymphoblastic leukemia, so the T cells may come from the graft donor. As DNA, the CDR3 is TGTGCCAGCAGGAAGAGCTCCTACGAGCAGTACTTC. Its protein product is CASRKSSYEQYF.